This T cell receptor (beta chain) was captured in a study of OX40 agonist ivuxolimab in advanced cancers. At the level of the study: Ivuxolimab was administered intravenously to patients at 0.01 to 10 mg/kg every 2 weeks.

TCRdb's table, derived via immunoSEQ multiplex PCR, lists solely in-frame clones and lacks some. The repertoire has about 77,000 clones, around 90% of them found once; the top ten carry 5.5% to 8%. This CDR3 contains 16 residues. V shed 5 bases and J 6 bases; nucleotides not matched to a gene: 11. Germline values: CDR1 KGHSH, CDR2 LQKENI. The sample here was CD4+ or CD8+ T cells sorted from blood, taken in a trial of the OX40 agonist ivuxolimab. This TCR was recovered from an adult with an advanced solid tumor such as melanoma, head and neck, liver or kidney cancer. The chain uses TRBV18 and TRBJ2-3, with 10 positions matching TRBD2. The CDR3: CASSSFSGRTGDTQYF. CDR3 bases: TGTGCCAGCTCATCCTTTAGCGGGAGGACGGGTGATACGCAGTATTTT.